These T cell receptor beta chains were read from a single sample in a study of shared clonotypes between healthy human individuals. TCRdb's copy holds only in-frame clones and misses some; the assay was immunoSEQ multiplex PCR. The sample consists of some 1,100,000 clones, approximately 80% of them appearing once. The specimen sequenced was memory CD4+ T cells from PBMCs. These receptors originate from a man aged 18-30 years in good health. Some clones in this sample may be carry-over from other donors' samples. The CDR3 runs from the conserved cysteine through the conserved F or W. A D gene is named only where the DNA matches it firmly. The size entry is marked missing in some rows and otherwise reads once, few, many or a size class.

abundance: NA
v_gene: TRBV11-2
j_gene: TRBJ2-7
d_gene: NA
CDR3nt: TGTGCCAGCAGCTTAAGTGGGGGAAGTTTTCCGGAGCAGTACTTC
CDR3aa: CASSLSGGSFPEQYF

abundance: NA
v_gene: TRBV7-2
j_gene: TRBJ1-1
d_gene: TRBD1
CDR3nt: TGTGCCAGCAGCTCCGTACCAAACAGGGGGCTGGCGAACACTGAAGCTTTCTTT
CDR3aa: CASSSVPNRGLANTEAFF

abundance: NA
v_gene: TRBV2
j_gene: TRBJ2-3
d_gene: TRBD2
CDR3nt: TGTGCCAGCAGCAATGGACTAGCGGGAGGAACAGATACGCAGTATTTT
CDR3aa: CASSNGLAGGTDTQYF

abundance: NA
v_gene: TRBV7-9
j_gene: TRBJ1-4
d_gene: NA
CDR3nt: TGTGCCAGCAGACCCGCCCGAACAGGGACTAATGAAAAACTGTTTTTT
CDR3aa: CASRPARTGTNEKLFF

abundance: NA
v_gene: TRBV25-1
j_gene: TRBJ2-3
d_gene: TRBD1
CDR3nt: TGTGCCAGCAGTCGGACAGGGGGAGATACGCAGTATTTT
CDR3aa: CASSRTGGDTQYF

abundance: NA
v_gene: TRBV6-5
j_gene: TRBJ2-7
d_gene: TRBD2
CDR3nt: TGTGCCAGCAGTGGGACTAGCGAAACCTACGAGCAGTACTTC
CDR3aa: CASSGTSETYEQYF

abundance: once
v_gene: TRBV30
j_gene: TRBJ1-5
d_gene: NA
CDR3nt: TGTGCCTGGAGTGTAGAATATAGCAATCAGCCCCAGCATTTT
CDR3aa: CAWSVEYSNQPQHF

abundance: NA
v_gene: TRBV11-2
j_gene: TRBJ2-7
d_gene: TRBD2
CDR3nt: TGTGCCAGCAGCCCGACTAGCGGATACGAGCAGTACTTC
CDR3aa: CASSPTSGYEQYF

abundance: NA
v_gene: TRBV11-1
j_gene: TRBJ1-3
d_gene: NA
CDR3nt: TGTGCCAGCACGAAAAACCGGGACCGCGGAAACACCATATATTTT
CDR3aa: CASTKNRDRGNTIYF

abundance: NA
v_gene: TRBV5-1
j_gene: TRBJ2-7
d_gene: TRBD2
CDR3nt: TGCGCCAGCAGCCGGGACTACTACGAGCAGTACTTC
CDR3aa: CASSRDYYEQYF

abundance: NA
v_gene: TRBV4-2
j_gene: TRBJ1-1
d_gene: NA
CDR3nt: TGTGCCAGCAGCCAAGATGGCGGCGCAACTGAAGCTTTCTTT
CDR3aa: CASSQDGGATEAFF

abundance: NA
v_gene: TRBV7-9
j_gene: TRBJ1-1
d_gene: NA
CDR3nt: TGTGCCAGCAGCTCCAACAGTGGAAACACTGAAGCTTTCTTT
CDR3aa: CASSSNSGNTEAFF

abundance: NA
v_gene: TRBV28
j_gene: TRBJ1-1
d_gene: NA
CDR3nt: TGTGCCAGCAGGGAACGATTGGACGGTCTTGAAGCTTTCTTT
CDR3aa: CASRERLDGLEAFF

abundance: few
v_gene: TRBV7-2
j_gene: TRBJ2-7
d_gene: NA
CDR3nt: TGTGCCAGCAGCGCCATGACGGGCGGGGACGAGCAGTACTTC
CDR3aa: CASSAMTGGDEQYF

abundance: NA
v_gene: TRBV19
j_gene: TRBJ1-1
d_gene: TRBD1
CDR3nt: TGTGCCAGTAGTATAGACAGGGGGCGCGTGAACACTGAAGCTTTCTTT
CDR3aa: CASSIDRGRVNTEAFF

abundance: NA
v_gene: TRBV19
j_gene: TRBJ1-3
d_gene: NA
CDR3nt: TGTGCCAGTACGAGTGGAAACACCATATATTTT
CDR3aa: CASTSGNTIYF

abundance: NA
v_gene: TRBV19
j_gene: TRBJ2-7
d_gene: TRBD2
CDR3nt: TGTGCCAGTAGTAGAGCCGGGACTAGCTTGGACGAGCAGTACTTC
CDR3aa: CASSRAGTSLDEQYF

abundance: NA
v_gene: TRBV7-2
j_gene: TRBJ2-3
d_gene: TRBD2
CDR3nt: TGTGCCAGCAGCTTAGTGAGCGGGAGAGGAGATACGCAGTATTTT
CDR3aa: CASSLVSGRGDTQYF

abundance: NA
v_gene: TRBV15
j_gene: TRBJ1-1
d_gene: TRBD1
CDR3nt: TGTGCCACCAGCCGAGGCAGACAGGGACGAGTCGCTGAAGCTTTCTTT
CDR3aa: CATSRGRQGRVAEAFF

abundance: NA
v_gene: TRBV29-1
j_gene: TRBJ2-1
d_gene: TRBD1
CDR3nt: TGCAGCGTTAAGCCGGGACAGGGGGATGAGCAGTTCTTC
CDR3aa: CSVKPGQGDEQFF

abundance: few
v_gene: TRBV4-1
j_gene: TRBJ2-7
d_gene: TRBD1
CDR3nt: TGCGCCAGCAGCCAAGATCCGGGACAGGGACTTAGGAGCTCCTACGAGCAGTACTTC
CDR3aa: CASSQDPGQGLRSSYEQYF

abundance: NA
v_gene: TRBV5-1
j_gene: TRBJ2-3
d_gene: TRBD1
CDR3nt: TGCGCCAGCAGCTTGGGGGACAGGACTACTTACACAGATACGCAGTATTTT
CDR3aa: CASSLGDRTTYTDTQYF

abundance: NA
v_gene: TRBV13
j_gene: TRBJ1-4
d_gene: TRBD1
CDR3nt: TGTGCCAGCAGCTTGGACAGGGATGAAAAACTGTTTTTT
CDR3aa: CASSLDRDEKLFF

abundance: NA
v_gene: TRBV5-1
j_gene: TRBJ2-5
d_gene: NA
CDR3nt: TGCGCCAGCACGGTAGTTGGAGGAAGGGAGACCCAGTACTTC
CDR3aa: CASTVVGGRETQYF

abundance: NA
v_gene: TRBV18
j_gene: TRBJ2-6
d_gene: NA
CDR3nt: TGTGCCAGCTCACCACTCGGGGTTTCTGGGGCCAACGTCCTGACTTTC
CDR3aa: CASSPLGVSGANVLTF

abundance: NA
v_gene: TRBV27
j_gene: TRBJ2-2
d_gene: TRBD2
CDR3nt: TGTGCCAGCAGTCCGACTAGCGGGAGGGTAAACACCGGGGAGCTGTTTTTT
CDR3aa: CASSPTSGRVNTGELFF

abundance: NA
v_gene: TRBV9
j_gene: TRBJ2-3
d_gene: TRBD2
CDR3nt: TGTGCCAGCAGCGTAGGGACTAGCGGGAGTGCAGATACGCAGTATTTT
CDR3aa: CASSVGTSGSADTQYF

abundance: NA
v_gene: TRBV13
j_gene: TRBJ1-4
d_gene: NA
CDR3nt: TGTGCCAGCAGCTATAGAGCGCAGGAGGCGGCTAATGAAAAACTGTTTTTT
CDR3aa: CASSYRAQEAANEKLFF

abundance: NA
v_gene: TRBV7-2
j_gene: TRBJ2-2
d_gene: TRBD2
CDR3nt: TGTGCCAGCAGCTTTAGCGGGTTTAGCACCGGGGAGCTGTTTTTT
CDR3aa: CASSFSGFSTGELFF

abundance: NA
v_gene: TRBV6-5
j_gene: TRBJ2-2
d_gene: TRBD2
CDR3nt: TGTGCCAGCGGCGCCGGGACTAGGGACACCGGGGAGCTGTTTTTT
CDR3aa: CASGAGTRDTGELFF

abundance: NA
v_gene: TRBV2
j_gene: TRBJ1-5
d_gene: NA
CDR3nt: TGTGCCAGCAGTTCACAGGGAGGGGATCAGCCCCAGCATTTT
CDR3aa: CASSSQGGDQPQHF

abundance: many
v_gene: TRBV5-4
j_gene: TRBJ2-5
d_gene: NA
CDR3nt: TGTGCCAGCAGCTTGGGCGCGGGTTCTGGACAAGAGACCCAGTACTTC
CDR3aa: CASSLGAGSGQETQYF

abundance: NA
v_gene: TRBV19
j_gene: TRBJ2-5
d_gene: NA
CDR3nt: TGTGCCAGTAGTATGACGGGGTACCAAGAGACCCAGTACTTC
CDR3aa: CASSMTGYQETQYF

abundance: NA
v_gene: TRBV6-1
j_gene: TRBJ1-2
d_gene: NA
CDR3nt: TGTGCCAGCAGTGATCAGCGGTATGGCTACACCTTC
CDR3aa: CASSDQRYGYTF

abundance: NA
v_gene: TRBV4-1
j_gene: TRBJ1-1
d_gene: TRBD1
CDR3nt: TGCGCCAGCAGCCTCCTTCGGACAGGGAGGAACACTGAAGCTTTCTTT
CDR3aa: CASSLLRTGRNTEAFF

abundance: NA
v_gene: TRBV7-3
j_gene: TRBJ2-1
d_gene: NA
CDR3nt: TGTGCCAGCAGCTCCACCGGGACCTACAATGAGCAGTTCTTC
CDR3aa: CASSSTGTYNEQFF

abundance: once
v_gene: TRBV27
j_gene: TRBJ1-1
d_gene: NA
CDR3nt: TGTGCCAGCAGTTTGCTACGGACGGACACTGAAGCTTTCTTT
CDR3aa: CASSLLRTDTEAFF

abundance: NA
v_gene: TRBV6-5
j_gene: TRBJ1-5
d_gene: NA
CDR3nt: TGTGCCAGCAGTTATGGGGCAGCGGGTCAGCCCCAGCATTTT
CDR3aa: CASSYGAAGQPQHF

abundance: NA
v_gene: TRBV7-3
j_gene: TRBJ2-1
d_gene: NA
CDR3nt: TGTGCCAGCAGCTCGTCGCTTACTAGGGCCGAGAGGAATGAGCAGTTCTTC
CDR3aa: CASSSSLTRAERNEQFF

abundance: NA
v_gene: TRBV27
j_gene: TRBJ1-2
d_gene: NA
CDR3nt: TGTGCCAGCAGTTTCTCAAGGACAGCCCCTAACTATGGCTACACCTTC
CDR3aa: CASSFSRTAPNYGYTF

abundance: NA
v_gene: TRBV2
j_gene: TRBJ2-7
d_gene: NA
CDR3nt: TGTGCCAGCAGTGAAGTATTCTACGAGCAGTACTTC
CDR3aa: CASSEVFYEQYF

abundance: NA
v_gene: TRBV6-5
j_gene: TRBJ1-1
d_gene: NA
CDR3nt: TGTGCCAGCAGGCGGACAGACATGAACACTGAAGCTTTCTTT
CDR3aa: CASRRTDMNTEAFF